Presented here are 27 T cell receptor beta chains from one specimen sequenced in a study of T cell clonality in common variable immunodeficiency. These TCRs' antigens remain unknown. Method: immunoSEQ multiplex PCR; TCRdb's copy keeps in-frame clones and lacks some. The data show about 26,000 clones, with none appearing a single time. Study-wide results and caveats: In common variable immunodeficiency, TCR beta chains reportedly carried fewer deletions and N-nucleotide insertions.

The specimen was peripheral blood mononuclear cells. The receptor set was obtained from a human donor with common variable immunodeficiency.

A few counts support this clone. Read sequence stops 3 residues before the CDR3 end, and the germline J gene provides the missing end. The chain combines TRBV19 with TRBJ1-4; D possibly corresponds to TRBD1 (6 bases). The V gene lost 1 base and the J gene lost 10 bases, with 28 bases spanning the gap. Germline-derived CDR1 and CDR2 are LNHDA and SQIVND (reference sequence). This CDR3 comprises 19 residues. The CDR3 DNA, read in part, is TGTGCCAGTAGTATAGGGGAACTCCGTCCAACCACAGGGAGGGGAAAA. It specifies CASSIGELRPTTGRGK. In full, the CDR3 is CASSIGELRPTTGRGKLFF. The full variable domain, in which reference TRBV19 and TRBJ1-4 provide the parts outside the CDR3, is DGGITQSPKYLFRKEGQNVTLSCEQNLNHDAMYWYRQDPGQGLRLIYYSQIVNDFQKGDIAEGYSVSREKKESFPLTVTSAQKNPTAFYLCASSIGELRPTTGRGKLFFGSGTQLSVL.

This clone was picked up a small number of times. The CDR3 extends 3 residues past the end of the read, so its final part is completed from the germline J gene. The V gene is TRBV18, the J gene TRBJ1-3, with 11 bases that match TRBD1. After removal of 0 bases from V and 5 bases from J, the junction contained 9 bases not matched to a gene. The CDR3 contains 18 residues. Germline CDR1 is KGHSH and CDR2 is LQKENI. The CDR3 sequence: CASSPPLLDRGRRNTIYF. The part of the CDR3 DNA that was read is TGTGCCAGCTCACCACCCCTCTTGGACAGGGGGCGAAGAAACACC.

This clone was observed a handful of times. The CDR3 end lies 3 residues beyond the end of the read and is filled in from the germline J gene. The chain recombines TRBV18 with TRBJ2-5; TRBD2 agrees at 7 bases. With V trimmed by 2 bases and J by 2 bases, 11 bases remained unmatched. The CDR3 length is 17 residues. Per germline, CDR1 KGHSH and CDR2 LQKENI. The part of the CDR3 DNA that was read is TGTGCCAGCTCACCAAGTCAAGCGGGACCCCTACAAGAGACC. Translating it yields CASSPSQAGPLQET. The whole CDR3 protein reads CASSPSQAGPLQETQYF.

This clone was seen repeatedly, ten times or more. The CDR3 loop is CASSRKSGSTNEQFF. Partial CDR3 DNA: TGTGCCAGCAGCCGGAAGAGCGGGAGTACTAATGAG. This sequence joins TRBV7-2 and TRBJ2-1, with 8 bases fitting TRBD2. The read stops 3 residues short of the end of the CDR3; the missing end is completed from the germline J gene. CDR3 length equals 15 residues. Germline CDR1 SGHTA, CDR2 FQGNSA. The trim removed 5 bases at V and 7 bases at J, leaving 10 bases unmatched.

This clone was observed many times. The CDR3 extends 3 residues past the end of the read, so its final part is completed from the germline J gene. The chain uses TRBV7-9 and TRBJ1-2; D gene ambiguous. Germline V lookup: CDR1 SEHNR, CDR2 FQNEAQ (reference sequence). Trimming took 4 bases from V and 4 from J, leaving 16 bases between them. This CDR3 has 15 amino acids. The CDR3 spells CASSSLRSLPYGYTF. Partial CDR3 DNA: TGTGCCAGCAGCTCCCTCCGTTCACTACCCTATGGC.

Ten or more counts support this clone. CDR3 DNA, as far as it was read: TGTGCCAGCAGCGGGGCAGGGGGTCCAGATACG. Its protein is CASSGAGGPDT. The complete CDR3 protein is CASSGAGGPDTQYF. The chain combines TRBV7-6 with TRBJ2-3; TRBD1 matches at 7 bases. The read ends 3 residues before the CDR3 terminus; that terminus is restored from the germline J gene. Unmatched junction bases numbered 6, after V lost 5 bases and J lost 4 bases. This CDR3 comprises 14 residues. Germline V lookup: CDR1 SGHVS, CDR2 FNYEAQ.

This clone was counted many times. The read comes to an end 3 residues before the CDR3 does, leaving the germline J gene to fill in the end. The V call is TRBV2, the J call TRBJ2-4; 7 bases are a match to TRBD1. Germline trimming cut 3 bases from V and 5 bases from J; bases unmatched to any gene: 4. Germline V gene data show CDR1 as SNHLY and CDR2 as FYNNEI. The CDR3 is 14 residues long. Here the CDR3 reads CASSERQGQNIQYF. The CDR3 DNA, read in part, is TGTGCCAGCAGTGAGCGACAGGGCCAAAACATT.

This clone was observed many times. The read terminates 3 residues before the CDR3 end, so the remaining end is supplied by the germline J gene. The chain carries TRBV18 and TRBJ2-2; 7 nucleotides match TRBD1. The CDR3 consists of 16 residues. Unmatched junction bases numbered 3, after V lost 1 base and J lost 1 base. CDR1 is KGHSH, CDR2 LQKENI, per germline. CDR3 DNA (partial): TGTGCCAGCTCACCACGGACAGGACAGAACACCGGGGAG. The encoded protein is CASSPRTGQNTGE. The full-length CDR3 reads as CASSPRTGQNTGELFF.

This clone was detected many times. The DNA ends 3 residues before the CDR3 does, and the rest of the CDR3 is filled in from the germline J gene. The J gene is TRBJ2-5, the V gene TRBV2; D uncertain. This CDR3 is built from 12 residues. The V gene lost 6 bases and the J gene lost 5 bases, with 10 bases spanning the gap. Per the germline V gene, CDR1 is SNHLY and CDR2 is FYNNEI. The CDR3: CASSLLQETQYF. CDR3 DNA (partial): TGTGCCAGCAGCCTCTTACAGGAGACC. Supplemented by reference TRBV2 and TRBJ2-5, the full variable domain reads EPEVTQTPSHQVTQMGQEVILRCVPISNHLYFYWYRQILGQKVEFLVSFYNNEISEKSEIFDDQFSVERPDGSNFTLKIRSTKLEDSAMYFCASSLLQETQYFGPGTRLLVL.

This clone was seen a few times. The CDR3 extends 3 residues past the end of the read, so its final part is completed from the germline J gene. The chain links TRBV11-2 to TRBJ2-7; a possible D gene is TRBD1 (5 bases). CDR1 SGHAT and CDR2 FQNNGV come from the germline V gene. The CDR3 extends over 15 amino acids. V lost 0 bases and J lost 4, with 13 bases in between. CDR3 DNA (partial): TGTGCCAGCAGCTTAGACGGCAGGGCAGAATACGAG. Amino acid sequence: CASSLDGRAEYE. The CDR3, in full, reads CASSLDGRAEYEQYF.

At least ten counts were recorded for this clone. The read ends 3 residues shy of where the CDR3 ends; the end is completed using the germline J gene. The chain employs TRBV20-1 and TRBJ2-3; 11 nucleotides agree with TRBD2. Germline lookup yields CDR1 DFQATT and CDR2 SNEGSKA (reference sequence). The V gene end was trimmed by 7 bases and the J gene end by 0 bases; junction bases not matched to a gene: 12. There are 17 residues in the CDR3. The CDR3 reads CSGPSSASGGSTDTQYF. Partial CDR3 DNA: TGCAGTGGTCCGAGCTCGGCTAGCGGGGGGAGCACAGATACG.

This clone appeared many times. CDR3 loop: CASSIKVLRELFF. The sequenced part of the CDR3 DNA is TGTGCCAGTAGTATTAAGGTCCTGAGGGAG. This chain joins TRBV19 and TRBJ2-2; no clear D gene. From the germline J gene comes the end of the CDR3, since the read stops 3 residues before it. CDR3 length: 13 amino acids. V dropped 3 bases and J dropped 9 bases, with 11 bases sitting between them. CDR1 and CDR2 (germline): LNHDA, SQIVND (reference sequence).

This clone was seen at least ten times. The read terminates 3 residues before the CDR3 end, so the remaining end is supplied by the germline J gene. The gene calls are TRBV5-1 and TRBJ2-5; 7 positions match TRBD1. There are 17 residues in the CDR3. V lost 4 bases and J lost 2; bases outside the gene matches: 14. Germline V gene lookup returns CDR1 SGHRS and CDR2 YFSETQ. The part of the CDR3 DNA that was read is TGCGCCAGCAGCCAAAACAGACAGGGATTGGGACAAGAGACC. Translated, it gives CASSQNRQGLGQET. The whole CDR3 protein reads CASSQNRQGLGQETQYF.

There are a few counts of this clone. The read terminates 3 residues before the CDR3 end, so the remaining end is supplied by the germline J gene. The rearrangement links TRBV29-1 to TRBJ2-7; TRBD2 matches at 11 bases. The CDR3 loop spans 15 amino acids. Unmatched junction bases numbered 5, after V lost 2 bases and J lost 2 bases. Per the germline V gene, CDR1 is SQVTM and CDR2 is ANQGSEA. CDR3 bases read: TGCAGCGTTGAAAGAGGGACTAGCGGAACCTACGAG. Its protein is CSVERGTSGTYE. In full, the CDR3 is CSVERGTSGTYEQYF.

The table lists this clone with many counts. The read halts 3 residues ahead of the CDR3 end, with the missing end drawn from the germline J gene. The V and J genes are TRBV7-6 and TRBJ2-7; 11 nucleotides line up with TRBD2. V trimming: 5 bases; J trimming: 6 bases; junction bases outside the gene matches: 6. The V gene's germline CDR1 is SGHVS and CDR2 FNYEAQ. The CDR3 covers 14 residues. The CDR3 sequence is CASSLLAGAGEQYF. Partial CDR3 DNA: TGTGCCAGCAGCCTACTAGCGGGAGCGGGCGAG.

This clone was seen at least ten times. The read comes to an end 3 residues before the CDR3 does, leaving the germline J gene to fill in the end. The V and J genes are TRBV19 and TRBJ2-7; TRBD1 agrees at 9 bases. J was trimmed by 1 base and V by 5 bases; bases with no gene match: 3. The CDR3 length is 14 residues. CDR1 and CDR2 from the germline V gene are LNHDA and SQIVND (reference sequence). The DNA read from the CDR3 is TGTGCCAGTAGTCGCGGGACAGGGTCCTACGAG. It is translated as CASSRGTGSYE. The CDR3 in its entirety is CASSRGTGSYEQYF.

In its sample, this clone was seen many times. The CDR3 reads CASSPRGLSDYRYNEQFF. The CDR3 DNA, read in part, is TGTGCCAGTAGTCCGAGGGGGCTCTCGGACTACCGCTACAATGAG. The rearrangement joins TRBV19 to TRBJ2-1; D is possibly TRBD1 (7 bases). Read coverage stops 3 residues before the CDR3 terminus; the germline J gene supplies the remainder. This CDR3 has 18 residues. With 5 bases removed from V and 3 bases from J, the gap between germline ends came to 23 bases. Germline V gene sequence: CDR1 LNHDA, CDR2 SQIVND (reference sequence).

Regarding this clone: The observed sequence ends 3 residues before the CDR3 terminus, with the missing tail filled in from the germline J gene. This rearrangement joins TRBV11-2 to TRBJ2-2; D is ambiguous. Germline V gives CDR1 SGHAT, CDR2 FQNNGV. V shed 3 bases and J shed 3 bases, with 5 bases lying between them. The CDR3 covers 13 residues. The CDR3 reads CASSFTDTGELFF. Partial CDR3 DNA: TGTGCCAGCAGCTTCACGGACACCGGGGAG.

This clone was observed many times. The read ends 3 residues shy of where the CDR3 ends; the end is completed using the germline J gene. V is TRBV20-1 and J is TRBJ2-3; D tentatively reads TRBD1 or TRBD2 (6 bases each). The V gene's germline CDR1 is DFQATT and CDR2 SNEGSKA (reference sequence). The CDR3 spans 13 residues. Trimming shortened V by 5 bases and J by 6 bases, and 15 bases separated the two germline ends. The CDR3 here is CSAGTNREDTQYF. CDR3 DNA, as far as it was read: TGCAGTGCTGGGACAAACCGGGAGGATACG.

This clone showed up just a few times. Coverage ceases 3 residues before the CDR3 finishes, and the germline J gene fills in the end. This chain uses TRBV7-6 with TRBJ2-5, with 7 positions matching TRBD1. This CDR3 has 15 amino acids. J was trimmed by 1 base and V by 1 base; bases with no gene match: 3. CDR1 and CDR2 from the germline V gene are SGHVS and FNYEAQ. Incomplete CDR3 DNA: TGTGCCAGCAGCTTAGGCGCAGGGGGCCAAGAGACC. Translated: CASSLGAGGQET. The CDR3, in full, reads CASSLGAGGQETQYF.

To note about this clone: Sequencing ends 3 residues short of the CDR3 end; the germline J gene provides the rest. V and J are TRBV7-9 and TRBJ2-4; 7 bases align to TRBD1. The germline V gene has CDR1 SEHNR and CDR2 FQNEAQ (reference sequence). There are 15 residues in the CDR3. The ends lost 5 bases at V and 1 base at J; junction bases unmatched: 5. The DNA read from the CDR3 is TGTGCCAGCAGCGTACAGGGGAACGCCAAAAACATT. Protein product: CASSVQGNAKNI. The full CDR3 is CASSVQGNAKNIQYF.

This clone was seen many times. The sequence runs out 3 residues before the end of the CDR3; the remainder is reconstructed from the germline J gene. The V and J genes are TRBV11-2 and TRBJ2-7, with 10 bases lining up with TRBD2. The CDR3 consists of 15 residues. V shed 4 bases, J shed 5 bases, and the junction held 8 bases outside the gene matches. Germline-derived CDR1 and CDR2 are SGHAT and FQNNGV. The covered CDR3 bases are TGTGCCAGCAGCTCCCGAGCGCTAGCGGGAGACGAG. This sequence encodes CASSSRALAGDE. From start to end, the CDR3 is CASSSRALAGDEQYF.

As concerns this clone: The CDR3 end falls 3 residues outside the read, so it is completed with the germline J gene. The genes are TRBV5-1 and TRBJ2-3, with D maybe TRBD2 (5 bases). Trimming took 4 bases from V and 0 from J, leaving 15 bases between them. CDR1 and CDR2 from the germline V gene are SGHRS and YFSETQ. The CDR3 has 16 residues. CDR3 DNA, as far as it was read: TGCGCCAGCAGCCCCCGGTCGGCTAGCAGCACAGATACG. Amino acid sequence: CASSPRSASSTDT. The whole CDR3 protein is CASSPRSASSTDTQYF.

Many counts were recorded for this clone. The CDR3 end is not reached by the read, which stops 3 residues before it; the germline J gene fills it in. This chain connects TRBV7-3 to TRBJ1-4, with D possibly TRBD1 on 5 matching bases. From germline, CDR1 is SGHTA and CDR2 FQGTGA. V lost 7 bases to trimming and J lost 5 bases, with 11 bases between them. CDR3 length equals 13 residues. The CDR3 sequence: CASKGYRNEKLFF. CDR3 bases read: TGTGCCAGCAAAGGATACAGGAATGAAAAA.

This clone was observed many times. From the germline J gene comes the end of the CDR3, since the read stops 3 residues before it. The gene calls are TRBV12-3 or TRBV12-4 and TRBJ1-6; 7 nucleotides match TRBD1. The trim removed 6 bases at V and 6 bases at J, leaving 14 bases unmatched. This CDR3 spans 17 amino acids. Partial CDR3 DNA: TGTGCCAGCAGACCGCCCGGACAGGCCCGAATTAATTCACCC. This sequence encodes CASRPPGQARINSP. The full CDR3 protein is CASRPPGQARINSPLHF.

This clone was picked up many times. The CDR3 end is not reached by the read, which stops 3 residues before it; the germline J gene fills it in. V gene TRBV19 combines with J gene TRBJ2-5, with a possible D match to TRBD1 (7 bases). Trimming pared 5 bases from V and 5 bases from J, leaving 18 bases between. Germline CDR1 and CDR2: LNHDA and SQIVND (reference sequence). The CDR3 sequence is 15 residues long. This chain's CDR3 is CASSSTGRSGETQYF. The CDR3 DNA, read in part, is TGTGCCAGTAGTTCGACAGGGAGGTCGGGGGAGACC.

On this clone itself: From the germline J gene comes the end of the CDR3, since the read stops 3 residues before it. This chain links TRBV7-2 with TRBJ1-2; TRBD1 matches at 7 bases. The trim removed 0 bases at V and 4 bases at J, leaving 5 bases unmatched. The CDR3 runs 15 residues. Per the germline V gene, CDR1 is SGHTA and CDR2 is FQGNSA. The CDR3 loop is CASSLAPDRSYGYTF. The covered CDR3 bases are TGTGCCAGCAGCTTAGCCCCGGACAGGAGCTATGGC.